The 2 T cell receptor beta chains given below trace back to one sample, sequenced in a study of cytotoxic CD8 clonotypes in ibrutinib-treated CLL. Generated by immunoSEQ multiplex PCR, the TCRdb table keeps only in-frame clones and is missing some. Here the sample spans roughly 24,000 clones, around 73% being singletons. Sequenced here: PBMCs, sampled before ibrutinib treatment. These receptors all come from a human donor with chronic lymphocytic leukemia.

The gene calls are TRBV19 and TRBJ2-7; 8 bases align to TRBD1. Germline CDR1 LNHDA, CDR2 SQIVND (reference sequence). Germline trimming cut 4 bases from V and 5 bases from J; bases unmatched to any gene: 10. CDR3 length: 15 residues. The CDR3 loop is CASSTRQGSRDEQYF. CDR3 DNA: TGTGCCAGTAGTACCCGACAGGGGAGCCGTGACGAGCAGTACTTC.

The V gene is TRBV12-5, the J gene TRBJ2-1, with TRBD2 identical over 11 bases. In germline, CDR1 is LGHNT, CDR2 FRNRAP. Germline trimming cut 8 bases from V and 8 bases from J; bases unmatched to any gene: 8. This CDR3 region has 14 residues. CDR3 region: CASFSGRAADEQFF. CDR3 bases: TGTGCTAGTTTTAGCGGGAGGGCCGCGGATGAGCAGTTCTTC.